This passage covers 32 T cell receptor beta chains from one sample sequenced in a study of blood T cell repertoires in COVID-19. Profiled with immunoSEQ multiplex PCR; TCRdb holds only in-frame clones, not every one. The top ten clones hold roughly 6.7% of a sample with a few hundred thousand clones, about 89% of them seen once. Sequencing was carried out using peripheral blood. These receptors came from a man between 18 and 35 years old who had recovered from COVID-19.

A single count supports this clone. The genes are TRBV5-4 and TRBJ1-6; D perhaps matches TRBD1 (5 bases). This CDR3 has 16 residues. Germline CDR1 reads SGHNT; CDR2 reads YYREEE (reference sequence). V was clipped by 0 bases and J by 1 base, with 8 bases between them. The CDR3 loop reads CASSLGGRSYNSPLHF. In DNA, the CDR3 is TGTGCCAGCAGCTTGGGGGGCAGATCCTATAATTCACCCCTCCACTTT.

J is TRBJ1-1 and V is TRBV19; a possible D gene is TRBD1 (6 bases). This CDR3 comprises 13 residues. V lost 4 bases and J lost 4, with 10 bases in between. Germline V gene sequence: CDR1 LNHDA, CDR2 SQIVND (reference sequence). The CDR3 sequence: CASSTQTGTEAFF. For the CDR3, the DNA is TGTGCCAGTAGTACCCAGACAGGCACTGAAGCTTTCTTT.

This clone was found once. The gene calls are TRBV29-1 and TRBJ2-5; D may be TRBD2 (6 bases). The CDR3 has 14 amino acids. The germline gives CDR1 SQVTM, CDR2 ANQGSEA. Trimming removed 6 bases from V and 7 bases from J, with 21 bases in between. CDR3 sequence (DNA): TGCAGCGTCGACACCTCCGGGGGATTCGGGACCCAGTACTTC. As protein: CSVDTSGGFGTQYF.

This chain links TRBV29-1 with TRBJ2-2; 7 positions agree with TRBD1. CDR3 length: 14 amino acids. Germline V gene sequence: CDR1 SQVTM, CDR2 ANQGSEA. The V gene end was trimmed by 3 bases and the J gene end by 8 bases; junction bases not matched to a gene: 9. This CDR3 reads CSVDEGDRAGELFF. In DNA, the CDR3 is TGCAGCGTTGACGAGGGGGACAGAGCTGGGGAGCTGTTTTTT.

The rearrangement links TRBV10-3 to TRBJ2-5, with 7 nucleotides matching TRBD2. The germline gives CDR1 ENHRY, CDR2 SYGVKD. The trim removed 2 bases at V and 5 bases at J, leaving 11 bases unmatched. The CDR3 spans 16 residues. The CDR3 here is CAISEPGTGGEETQYF. CDR3 coding DNA: TGTGCCATCAGTGAGCCCGGGACGGGGGGTGAGGAGACCCAGTACTTC.

This chain links TRBV27 with TRBJ1-1; D is possibly TRBD1 (5 bases). Deletions cut 6 bases from V and 4 bases from J, with 18 bases between. This CDR3 spans 15 amino acids. CDR1 and CDR2 from the germline V gene are MNHEY and SMNVEV (reference sequence). CDR3: CASSRGADRRTEAFF. The CDR3 region has the DNA TGTGCCAGCAGCCGTGGGGCCGACAGACGCACTGAAGCTTTCTTT.

This chain links TRBV14 with TRBJ2-3; TRBD1 is a possible D gene (5 bases). Germline CDR1 SGHDN, CDR2 FVKESK. The length of the CDR3 is 14 residues. V lost 6 bases and J lost 0, with 10 bases in between. CDR3 sequence reads: CASRDSLSTDTQYF. CDR3 DNA: TGTGCCAGCAGAGACAGTCTTAGCACAGATACGCAGTATTTT.

V and J are TRBV9 and TRBJ2-7, with D possibly TRBD2 on 6 matching bases. Trimming stripped 3 bases from V and 2 bases from J, with 15 bases between. CDR3 length: 15 amino acids. Germline CDR1 and CDR2: SGDLS and YYNGEE. The CDR3 is CASSADPREPYEQYF. In DNA form, the CDR3 reads TGTGCCAGCAGCGCGGACCCGCGGGAACCCTACGAGCAGTACTTC.

This rearrangement joins TRBV5-4 to TRBJ2-2, with 7 positions matching TRBD1. Germline assignment: CDR1 SGHNT and CDR2 YYREEE (reference sequence). The CDR3 consists of 16 residues. J was trimmed by 5 bases and V by 4 bases; bases with no gene match: 11. The CDR3, as DNA: TGTGCCAGCAGCCAACCCACAGGGGTAAAGACCGGGGAGCTGTTTTTT. This codes for CASSQPTGVKTGELFF.

This chain joins TRBV6-2 or TRBV6-3 and TRBJ1-2; TRBD1 is a possible D gene (5 bases). The germline V gene has CDR1 MNHEY and CDR2 SVGEGT. V was cut by 0 bases and J by 3 bases, with 11 bases left in between. CDR3 length equals 15 residues. CDR3 in amino acids: CASSYSVQGDYGYTF. CDR3 DNA sequence: TGTGCCAGCAGTTACTCGGTCCAGGGCGACTATGGCTACACCTTC.

This sequence joins TRBV6-2 or TRBV6-3 and TRBJ2-1, with D possibly matching TRBD2 (5 bases). Germline V gene lookup returns CDR1 MNHEY and CDR2 SVGEGT. This CDR3 has 12 residues. The V end lost 2 bases, the J end lost 8 bases, and 7 bases lay between the germline ends. Here the CDR3 DNA reads TGTGCCAGCAGTTACCCCGGGGATGAGCAGTTCTTC. It codes for CASSYPGDEQFF.

This rearrangement joins TRBV5-1 to TRBJ2-1, with D possibly TRBD2 on 6 matching bases. CDR3 length equals 16 residues. The germline gives CDR1 SGHRS, CDR2 YFSETQ. Trimming cost V 2 bases and J 5 bases, with 17 bases left between them. The CDR3 is CASSFLAEGQDNEQFF. As DNA, the CDR3 is TGCGCCAGCAGCTTTTTAGCGGAGGGTCAGGACAATGAGCAGTTCTTC.

The V and J genes are TRBV1 and TRBJ2-3; TRBD2 is the table's D call and was not checked against the DNA. TRBV1 is flagged as a pseudogene. This CDR3 has 17 residues. CDR3 loop: CTSSQDLGRGSADTQYF. CDR3 sequence (DNA): TGCACCAGCAGCCAAGATCTAGGTCGCGGTAGCGCAGATACGCAGTATTTT.

A few counts support this clone. The V and J genes are TRBV28 and TRBJ1-5; 7 nucleotides agree with TRBD1. Germline loops: CDR1 MDHEN, CDR2 SYDVKM. This CDR3 has 15 residues. V lost 5 bases to trimming and J lost 3 bases; unmatched junction nucleotides: 7. The CDR3 spells CASSALTGNNQPQHF. CDR3 sequence (DNA): TGTGCCAGCAGTGCCCTGACAGGGAACAATCAGCCCCAGCATTTT.

The rearrangement links TRBV28 to TRBJ1-1; 9 positions agree with TRBD1. CDR3 length: 16 residues. Germline V gene data show CDR1 as MDHEN and CDR2 as SYDVKM. Germline trimming cut 7 bases from V and 1 base from J; bases unmatched to any gene: 10. CDR3 sequence (DNA): TGTGCCAGCAAAACAGGGGGCACACGGAGGAACACTGAAGCTTTCTTT. Residues: CASKTGGTRRNTEAFF.

The V gene is TRBV4-3, the J gene TRBJ2-3, with 10 bases fitting TRBD2. With V trimmed by 1 base and J by 2 bases, 6 bases remained unmatched. The germline CDR1 and CDR2 sequences are LGHNA and YSLEER. This CDR3 spans 17 amino acids. This chain's CDR3 is CASSQGVLAGITDTQYF. CDR3 DNA: TGCGCCAGCAGCCAAGGGGTACTAGCGGGGATCACAGATACGCAGTATTTT.

This chain links TRBV6-5 with TRBJ2-7; a weak D match, TRBD2 (5 bases). This CDR3 comprises 14 residues. The V end was cut by 6 bases, the J end by 2 bases, with 14 bases between. Germline assignment: CDR1 MNHEY and CDR2 SVGAGI. The CDR3 sequence: CASRVYPGAYEQYF. CDR3 sequence (DNA): TGTGCCAGCAGAGTTTACCCCGGGGCCTACGAGCAGTACTTC.

This rearrangement joins TRBV9 to TRBJ2-1; 9 nucleotides line up with TRBD2. The CDR3 has 15 residues. CDR1 and CDR2 from the germline V gene are SGDLS and YYNGEE. After removal of 0 bases from V and 6 bases from J, the junction contained 4 bases not matched to a gene. The chain's CDR3 is CASSVVAGGTNEQFF. In DNA, the CDR3 is TGTGCCAGCAGCGTAGTGGCGGGAGGGACCAATGAGCAGTTCTTC.

This sequence joins TRBV6-2 or TRBV6-3 and TRBJ2-7; 7 nucleotides match TRBD1. The CDR3 covers 15 residues. V lost 7 bases to trimming and J lost 10 bases; unmatched junction nucleotides: 19. Germline CDR1 is MNHEY and CDR2 is SVGEGT. The DNA of the CDR3 is TGTGCCAGCACCCCCCTAGACATGACAGGGTCGGATCAGTACTTC. Encoded protein: CASTPLDMTGSDQYF.

The rearrangement joins TRBV19 to TRBJ1-4; the D is unclear. Germline V gives CDR1 LNHDA, CDR2 SQIVND (reference sequence). Trimming stripped 9 bases from V and 7 bases from J, with 15 bases between. The CDR3 is 13 amino acids. DNA of the CDR3: TGTGCCAGCCAAGGGATCGGAGGTGAAAAACTGTTTTTT. Protein sequence: CASQGIGGEKLFF.

This clone came up a few times. The sample contains more than one DNA sequence encoding this CDR3. The chain combines TRBV2 with TRBJ1-2; 12 bases align to TRBD1. The V gene's germline CDR1 is SNHLY and CDR2 FYNNEI. The CDR3 sequence is 14 residues long. J gave up 8 bases and V 6 bases, and 7 bases lay outside the gene matches. For the CDR3, the DNA is TGTGCCAGCAGCGTGGGACAGGGGGCCAGGGGCTACACCTTC. Amino acids: CASSVGQGARGYTF.

The chain links TRBV18 to TRBJ2-1, with TRBD1 identical over 7 bases. Unmatched junction bases numbered 17, after V lost 6 bases and J lost 3 bases. Germline V gene sequence: CDR1 KGHSH, CDR2 LQKENI. The CDR3 contains 18 residues. CDR3: CASSLGTALDSLYNEQFF. The CDR3 bases are TGTGCCAGCTCCCTCGGGACAGCTCTTGATTCCCTCTACAATGAGCAGTTCTTC.

This chain uses TRBV20-1 with TRBJ2-3; D is uncertain. The CDR3 totals 11 residues. Germline lookup yields CDR1 DFQATT and CDR2 SNEGSKA (reference sequence). V lost 3 bases and J lost 9, with 10 bases in between. The CDR3 region has the DNA TGCAGTGCTAGCCCCGATGGCACGCAGTATTTT. Protein: CSASPDGTQYF.

The chain links TRBV5-3 to TRBJ1-5, with 9 positions matching TRBD1. TRBV5-3 is noted as an ORF with a role that remains uncertain. This CDR3 spans 15 amino acids. V shed 4 bases, J shed 2 bases, and the junction held 4 bases outside the gene matches. CDR3 bases: TGTGCCAGAAGCCTGGGACAGGGAGGCAATCAGCCCCAGCATTTT. Residues: CARSLGQGGNQPQHF.

This clone was detected a few times. The chain joins TRBV2 to TRBJ1-2, with D tentatively TRBD1 (6 bases). The germline V gene has CDR1 SNHLY and CDR2 FYNNEI. The V end lost 3 bases, the J end lost 4 bases, and 15 bases lay between the germline ends. The CDR3 spans 15 residues. CDR3 amino acids: CASSEDSGIVYGYTF. Here the CDR3 DNA reads TGTGCCAGCAGTGAGGACAGCGGAATTGTCTATGGCTACACCTTC.

In its sample, this clone was seen once. The chain combines TRBV5-4 with TRBJ2-1, with D unclear. There are 14 residues in the CDR3. Germline values: CDR1 SGHNT, CDR2 YYREEE (reference sequence). The germline V and J ends were trimmed by 0 bases and 3 bases, with 7 bases remaining between them. DNA for the CDR3: TGTGCCAGCAGCTTGGGGCAGAACTACAATGAGCAGTTCTTC. Protein sequence: CASSLGQNYNEQFF.

V gene TRBV6-2 or TRBV6-3 combines with J gene TRBJ1-5, with 8 bases matching TRBD1. The V and J ends lost 7 bases and 6 bases, in that order; junction bases with no gene match: 5. Germline CDR1 reads MNHEY; CDR2 reads SVGEGT. This CDR3 comprises 13 residues. CDR3 residues: CASTPGGAQPQHF. In nucleotides, the CDR3 is TGTGCCAGCACCCCAGGGGGCGCTCAGCCCCAGCATTTT.

This sequence joins TRBV6-1 and TRBJ1-1; TRBD1 agrees at 9 bases. The V gene end was trimmed by 2 bases and the J gene end by 4 bases; junction bases not matched to a gene: 2. This CDR3 is built from 14 residues. Germline CDR1 reads MNHNS; CDR2 reads SASEGT. The CDR3 loop is CASSELQGATEAFF. CDR3 bases: TGTGCCAGCAGTGAATTACAGGGGGCCACTGAAGCTTTCTTT.

This chain links TRBV7-2 with TRBJ1-2; D is uncertain. Germline CDR1 and CDR2: SGHTA and FQGNSA. CDR3 size: 14 residues. The V gene lost 6 bases and the J gene lost 3 bases, with 14 bases spanning the gap. CDR3 in amino acids: CASRPTGGDYGYTF. In DNA, the CDR3 is TGTGCCAGCAGACCTACGGGCGGGGACTATGGCTACACCTTC.

This clone was seen a handful of times. One junction end does not reproduce the germline sequence, and a read error may be involved. The rearrangement joins TRBV2 to TRBJ1-5, with 7 bases fitting TRBD1. The CDR3 loop spans 12 amino acids. CDR1 and CDR2 (germline): SNHLY, FYNNEI. This CDR3 reads CASSGTGAAMNF. The CDR3 coding sequence is TGTGCCAGCAGTGGTACAGGGGCCGCAATGAATTTT.

A single count supports this clone. The chain links TRBV24-1 to TRBJ2-1; 14 positions match TRBD2. Germline lookup yields CDR1 KGHDR and CDR2 SFDVKD. With V trimmed by 2 bases and J by 7 bases, 6 bases remained unmatched. The CDR3 length is 17 residues. In DNA form, the CDR3 reads TGTGCCACCAGTGATTCCGGGACTAGCGGGAGTTGGAATGAGCAGTTCTTC. It codes for CATSDSGTSGSWNEQFF.

This clone appeared a single time. The gene calls are TRBV11-2 and TRBJ1-3; D unresolved. The ends were cut back, 4 bases at V and 5 bases at J, with 12 bases in the middle. This CDR3 comprises 14 residues. Per germline, CDR1 SGHAT and CDR2 FQNNGV. The CDR3 DNA reads as TGTGCCAGCAGCTATACCCCGGGAAGAAACACCATATATTTT. It translates to CASSYTPGRNTIYF.